Below, 2 T cell receptor beta chains from the same sample are listed, as sequenced in a study of T cells in Graves' hyperthyroidism and ophthalmopathy. The source material, RNA transcripts, was used to amplify TCR beta CDR3 regions. First-round RT-PCR of the TCR CDR3 relied on the HTBI primer set. TCRdb redid the calling of the multiplex PCR reads with MiXCR, one entry per CDR3 protein. The data hold around 600,000 distinct CDR3 sequences, with 15% to 20% observed a single time. Sequencing was performed on blood. These receptors all stem from a woman aged 40 to 49 with Graves' ophthalmopathy.

This clonotype was picked up many times. The chain is built from TRBV27 and TRBJ2-3; 8 bases align to TRBD1. The CDR3 spans 17 residues. With 5 bases clipped from V and 4 bases from J, the junction kept 14 bases outside the gene matches. Germline CDR1 is MNHEY and CDR2 is SMNVEV (reference sequence). This CDR3 reads CASSARDRGKLADTQYF. In DNA form, the CDR3 reads TGTGCCAGCAGTGCCCGAGACAGGGGTAAATTGGCAGATACGCAGTATTTT.

The table lists this clonotype with many counts. The gene calls are TRBV12-5 and TRBJ2-1; 7 bases fit TRBD1. The germline V gene encodes CDR1 LGHNT and CDR2 FRNRAP. Trimming at V came to 0 bases and at J to 1 base, leaving 0 bases not matched to a gene. CDR3 length: 15 residues. Here the CDR3 DNA reads TGTGCTAGTGGTTTGGTACAGGGGTCCTACAATGAGCAGTTCTTC. Protein product: CASGLVQGSYNEQFF.